This TCR beta chain was observed in a study of identical twins. Comment on this clonotype: The antigen is undetermined.

V shed 1 base, J shed 0 bases, and the junction held 5 bases outside the gene matches. The CDR3 is 17 amino acids. Study-wide results and caveats: Low generation probability was overrepresented in out-of-frame alpha sequences shared by twins.

TCRdb re-analysed the 5' RACE reads in MiXCR, keeping a single row per CDR3 protein. This table has around 550,000 distinct CDR3 sequences, roughly 15% appearing once. These same records also appear under a second study, on yellow fever vaccine responses in identical twins. That publication notes: Among the twins, the vaccine T cell response reportedly seemed partly convergent and partly personalized.

The chain carries TRBV12-3 or TRBV12-4 and TRBJ2-3, with 9 bases identical to TRBD2. The sequenced material came from CD4+ T cells sorted from blood. The sequence derives from a woman younger than 30 in good health. The CDR3 sequence: CASSLVALAGSTDTQYF. Here the CDR3 DNA reads TGTGCCAGCAGTTTAGTGGCCCTAGCGGGGAGCACAGATACGCAGTATTTT.